This paragraph reports one TCR beta chain. TCRdb analysed the RT-PCR reads with MiXCR anew, one entry per CDR3 protein. Of about 110,000 distinct CDR3 sequences listed, over 30% are singletons. This sample was taken from a study of patients and donors after allogeneic stem cell transplantation. The CDR3 length is 16 residues. The V gene lost 4 bases and the J gene lost 4 bases, with 14 bases spanning the gap. Germline V gene lookup returns CDR1 SGHTA and CDR2 FQGNSA. The source of this sequence is a human donor who was either an allogeneic HSCT recipient or a stem cell or donor lymphocyte infusion donor (not recorded which). It is not recorded whose cells these are; they may come from a transplant donor. The specimen sequenced was blood, either unsorted or a sorted T cell fraction (not recorded which). The V and J genes are TRBV7-2 and TRBJ2-6; D ambiguous. The CDR3 is CASSSGIRTGANVLTF. In DNA, the CDR3 is TGTGCCAGCAGCTCTGGAATTCGAACAGGGGCCAACGTCCTGACTTTC.